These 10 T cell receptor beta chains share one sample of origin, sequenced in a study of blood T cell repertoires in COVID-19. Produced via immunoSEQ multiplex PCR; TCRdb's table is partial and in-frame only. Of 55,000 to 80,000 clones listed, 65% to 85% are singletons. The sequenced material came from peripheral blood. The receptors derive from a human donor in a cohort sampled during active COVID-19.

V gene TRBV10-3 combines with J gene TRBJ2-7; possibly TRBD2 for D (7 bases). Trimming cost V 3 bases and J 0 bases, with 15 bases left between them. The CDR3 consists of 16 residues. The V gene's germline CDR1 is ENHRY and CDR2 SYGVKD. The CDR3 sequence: CAISDWGGRNSYEQYF. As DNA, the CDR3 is TGTGCCATCAGTGATTGGGGGGGCAGAAACTCCTACGAGCAGTACTTC.

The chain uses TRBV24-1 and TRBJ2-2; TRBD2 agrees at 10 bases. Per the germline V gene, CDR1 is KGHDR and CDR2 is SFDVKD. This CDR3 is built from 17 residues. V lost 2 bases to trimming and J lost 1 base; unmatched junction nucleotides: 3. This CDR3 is CATSDSLAGKNTGELFF. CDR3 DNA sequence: TGTGCCACCAGTGATTCACTAGCGGGGAAGAACACCGGGGAGCTGTTTTTT.

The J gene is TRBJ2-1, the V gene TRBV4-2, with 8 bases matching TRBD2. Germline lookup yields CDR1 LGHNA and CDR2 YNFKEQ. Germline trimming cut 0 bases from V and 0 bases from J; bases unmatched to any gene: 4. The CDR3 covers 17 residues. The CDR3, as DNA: TGTGCCAGCAGCCAAGATGTCGGGGGGGGCTCCTACAATGAGCAGTTCTTC. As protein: CASSQDVGGGSYNEQFF.

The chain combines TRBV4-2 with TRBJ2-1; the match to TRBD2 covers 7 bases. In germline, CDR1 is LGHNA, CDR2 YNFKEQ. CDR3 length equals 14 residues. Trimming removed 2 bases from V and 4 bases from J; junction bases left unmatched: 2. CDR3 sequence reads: CASSQRGEYNEQFF. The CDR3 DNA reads TGTGCCAGCAGCCAACGGGGGGAGTACAATGAGCAGTTCTTC.

In DNA, the CDR3 is TGTGCCAGCTCCCCCCGGGGGGGCGGGAGCAATCAGCCCCAGCATTTT. Translated: CASSPRGGGSNQPQHF. The J gene is TRBJ1-5, the V gene TRBV18; D perhaps matches TRBD1 (6 bases). Trimming removed 6 bases from V and 1 base from J, with 16 bases in between. The CDR3 runs 16 residues. The germline V gene has CDR1 KGHSH and CDR2 LQKENI.

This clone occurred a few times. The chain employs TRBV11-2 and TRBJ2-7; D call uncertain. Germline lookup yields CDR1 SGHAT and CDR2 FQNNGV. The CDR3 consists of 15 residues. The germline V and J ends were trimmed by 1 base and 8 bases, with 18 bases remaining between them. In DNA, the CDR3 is TGTGCCAGCAGCTTAGCCCAACGTACCGGTGAAAAGCAGTACTTC. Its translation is CASSLAQRTGEKQYF. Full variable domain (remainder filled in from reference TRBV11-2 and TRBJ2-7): EAGVAQSPRYKIIEKRQSVAFWCNPISGHATLYWYQQILGQGPKLLIQFQNNGVVDDSQLPKDRFSAERLKGVDSTLKIQPAKLEDSAVYLCASSLAQRTGEKQYFGPGTRLTVT.

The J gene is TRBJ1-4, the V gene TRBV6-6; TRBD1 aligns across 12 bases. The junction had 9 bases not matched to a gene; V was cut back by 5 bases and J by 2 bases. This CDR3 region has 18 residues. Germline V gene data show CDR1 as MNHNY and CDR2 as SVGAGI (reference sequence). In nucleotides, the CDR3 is TGTGCCAGCAGTCTGACCGGGACAGGGGGCGCGACTAATGAAAAACTGTTTTTT. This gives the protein CASSLTGTGGATNEKLFF.

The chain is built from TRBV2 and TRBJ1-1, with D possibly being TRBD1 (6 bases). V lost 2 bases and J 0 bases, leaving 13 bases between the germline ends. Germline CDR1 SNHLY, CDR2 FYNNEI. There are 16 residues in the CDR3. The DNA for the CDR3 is TGTGCCAGCAGTGAAAGGTCTCAGGGGATGAACACTGAAGCTTTCTTT. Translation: CASSERSQGMNTEAFF.

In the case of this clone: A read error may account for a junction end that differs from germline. CDR3 DNA sequence: TGTGCCACCAGCCGAGACGCAGGGACAAACTACAATGAGCAGTTCTTC. Translation: CATSRDAGTNYNEQFF. This rearrangement joins TRBV15 to TRBJ2-1; D might be TRBD1 (6 bases). This CDR3 has 16 residues. Germline CDR1 reads LNHNV; CDR2 reads YYDKDF (reference sequence).

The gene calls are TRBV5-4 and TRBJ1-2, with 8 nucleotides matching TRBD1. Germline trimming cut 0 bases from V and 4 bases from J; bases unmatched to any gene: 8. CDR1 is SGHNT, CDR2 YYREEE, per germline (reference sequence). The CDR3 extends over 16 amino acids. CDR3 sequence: CASSLGGGQGTYGYTF. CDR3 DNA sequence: TGTGCCAGCAGCTTGGGGGGCGGACAGGGCACCTATGGCTACACCTTC.